This T cell receptor beta chain was captured by sequencing in a study of Ad26.COV2.S vaccination and SARS-CoV-2 variants. Findings of the study overall: TCR breadth and depth estimates may have understated total T cell responses. Vaccine recipients and placebo recipients showed similar non-spike TCR breadth.

The CDR3 is 15 amino acids. The V gene's germline CDR1 is SGHTA and CDR2 FQGNSA. Trimming shortened V by 3 bases and J by 0 bases, and 9 bases separated the two germline ends. A remark on this clone: The target antigen is unknown.

Treatment: roughly 19 received Ad26.COV2.S at low or high dose, single or two shots; five or six received placebo; per-sample allocation not given. Material that was analyzed had been drawn on day 63 after the first vaccine or placebo injection. What was given as vaccine was an Ad26 vector encoding Wuhan-strain SARS-CoV-2 spike. Here immunoSEQ multiplex PCR was the method, and the copy in TCRdb shows in-frame clones only, minus some. The top ten hold roughly 3% of the sample, which has 350,000 to 400,000 clones, 75% to 90% seen once. The origin of this receptor is a person aged 18-60 years who received the Ad26.COV2.S COVID-19 vaccine or a placebo. The J gene is TRBJ1-5, the V gene TRBV7-2; D is undetermined. This specimen was peripheral blood, taken in a trial of Ad26.COV2.S vaccine versus placebo. The CDR3 nucleotides are TGTGCCAGCAGCTTGCGGTTTTATAGCAATCAGCCCCAGCATTTT. Translating gives CASSLRFYSNQPQHF.